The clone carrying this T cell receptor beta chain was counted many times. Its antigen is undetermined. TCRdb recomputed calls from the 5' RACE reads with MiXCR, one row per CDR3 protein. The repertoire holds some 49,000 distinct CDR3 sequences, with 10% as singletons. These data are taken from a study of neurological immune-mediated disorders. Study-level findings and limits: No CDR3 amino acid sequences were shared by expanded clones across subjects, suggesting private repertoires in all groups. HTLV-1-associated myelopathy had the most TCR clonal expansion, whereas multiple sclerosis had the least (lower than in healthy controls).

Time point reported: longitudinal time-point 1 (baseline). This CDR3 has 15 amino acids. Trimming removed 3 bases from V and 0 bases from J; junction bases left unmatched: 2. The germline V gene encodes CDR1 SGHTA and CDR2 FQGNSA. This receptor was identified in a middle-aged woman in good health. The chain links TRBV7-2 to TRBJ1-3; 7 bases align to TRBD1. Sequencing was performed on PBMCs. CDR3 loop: CASSLQGVSGNTIYF. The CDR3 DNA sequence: TGTGCCAGCAGCTTGCAGGGGGTCTCTGGAAACACCATATATTTT.